Shown below are 4 T cell receptor beta chains from a single sample sequenced in a study of blood T cell repertoires in COVID-19. TCRdb keeps only in-frame clones here, not all; method: immunoSEQ multiplex PCR. The table lists over 200,000 clones, just under 90% of them singletons. The sample consisted of PBMCs or T cells enriched from blood (not recorded which). The source of these receptors is a young man who had recovered from COVID-19.

The genes are TRBV24-1 and TRBJ1-2; D call uncertain. The CDR3 is made up of 15 amino acids. The V and J ends lost 5 bases and 2 bases respectively, with 14 bases between them. Germline V CDR1 and CDR2: KGHDR, SFDVKD. CDR3 sequence: CATSGTAIGNYGYTF. The CDR3 DNA follows: TGTGCCACCAGTGGAACGGCAATCGGGAACTATGGCTACACCTTC.

The CDR3 protein is CASSLAGQVANYGYTF. The CDR3 nucleotides are TGTGCCAGCAGCTTAGCGGGACAGGTGGCTAACTATGGCTACACCTTC. The chain recombines TRBV7-2 with TRBJ1-2; 8 nucleotides align to TRBD1. The CDR3 is 16 residues long. The germline V gene has CDR1 SGHTA and CDR2 FQGNSA. The J segment lost 0 bases and the V segment lost 0 bases, leaving 3 bases of the junction unmatched. Supplemented by reference TRBV7-2 and TRBJ1-2, the full variable domain reads GAGVSQSPSNKVTEKGKDVELRCDPISGHTALYWYRQSLGQGLEFLIYFQGNSAPDKSGLPSDRFSAERTGGSVSTLTIQRTQQEDSAVYLCASSLAGQVANYGYTFGSGTRLTVV.

This chain uses TRBV29-1 with TRBJ2-7; 10 bases align to TRBD1. This CDR3 spans 13 amino acids. Germline-derived CDR1 and CDR2 are SQVTM and ANQGSEA. V lost 8 bases to trimming and J lost 4 bases; unmatched junction nucleotides: 8. The CDR3, as DNA: TGCAGCATCTCCTCGGGACAGGGGTACGAGCAGTACTTC. Protein product: CSISSGQGYEQYF.

The rearrangement uses TRBV6-5 and TRBJ1-3; D call uncertain. V dropped 6 bases and J dropped 3 bases, with 12 bases sitting between them. The CDR3 runs to 14 residues. Germline loops: CDR1 MNHEY, CDR2 SVGAGI. This chain's CDR3 is CASSPQKFGNTIYF. The DNA of the CDR3 is TGTGCCAGCAGCCCACAAAAGTTTGGAAACACCATATATTTT.